Below are 23 T cell receptor beta chains sequenced from a single sample in a study of T-cell reconstitution after alpha-beta-depleted transplantation in children. Unique molecular identifiers tagged the TCRbeta library. TCRdb re-called the PCR reads through MiXCR, storing one row per CDR3 protein. Of over 200,000 distinct CDR3 sequences listed, roughly 8.1% are singletons. The sample consisted of PBMCs, mostly from graft donor cells, taken 360 days after TCRalphabeta/CD19-depleted stem cell transplant. The receptors originated from a male patient under 10 years old who had a stem cell transplant for acute myeloid leukemia, so the T cells may come from the graft donor.

This clonotype came up many times. The gene calls are TRBV29-1 and TRBJ1-1; D gene uncertain. The V gene lost 4 bases and the J gene lost 1 base, with 13 bases spanning the gap. The CDR3 runs to 14 residues. Germline lookup yields CDR1 SQVTM and CDR2 ANQGSEA. CDR3 DNA sequence: TGCAGCGTTGCGCAACGGCTCTCGAACACTGAAGCTTTCTTT. Translating it yields CSVAQRLSNTEAFF.

The table lists this clonotype with many counts. V gene TRBV24-1 combines with J gene TRBJ2-1; D unclear. CDR1 and CDR2 from the germline V gene are KGHDR and SFDVKD. V was shortened by 4 bases and J by 0 bases, with 12 bases between the two germline ends. This CDR3 contains 16 residues. DNA of the CDR3: TGTGCCACCAGTGAGTCGGGCCTCAGCTCCTACAATGAGCAGTTCTTC. Amino acids: CATSESGLSSYNEQFF.

This clonotype was picked up many times. This chain uses TRBV11-1 with TRBJ2-3, with 9 bases matching TRBD1. This CDR3 has 15 amino acids. Germline V gene sequence: CDR1 SGHAT, CDR2 FQDESV (reference sequence). V lost 5 bases, J lost 2 bases, and 5 bases stayed unmatched. CDR3: CASSPRDRATDTQYF. As DNA, the CDR3 is TGTGCCAGCAGCCCCCGGGACAGGGCCACAGATACGCAGTATTTT.

The chain couples TRBV5-1 to TRBJ1-2; D is uncertain. V was trimmed by 4 bases and J by 8 bases, leaving 15 bases between them. The germline V gene encodes CDR1 SGHRS and CDR2 YFSETQ. The length of the CDR3 is 13 residues. The CDR3 DNA reads TGCGCCAGCAGCGAAGGGCCCGATATGGGCTACACCTTC. Protein: CASSEGPDMGYTF. Drawing the rest from reference TRBV5-1 and TRBJ1-2, the complete variable domain is KAGVTQTPRYLIKTRGQQVTLSCSPISGHRSVSWYQQTPGQGLQFLFEYFSETQRNKGNFPGRFSGRQFSNSRSEMNVSTLELGDSALYLCASSEGPDMGYTFGSGTRLTVV.

Only a few counts were recorded for this clonotype. This rearrangement joins TRBV24-1 to TRBJ2-2, with TRBD1 matching 11 bases. Germline V gene lookup returns CDR1 KGHDR and CDR2 SFDVKD. The CDR3 is made up of 15 amino acids. V gave up 5 bases and J gave up 6 bases; unmatched junction bases: 4. CDR3 in amino acids: CATSGPGQGAGELFF. The CDR3 bases are TGTGCCACCAGTGGCCCGGGACAGGGGGCCGGGGAGCTGTTTTTT.

This sequence joins TRBV12-3 or TRBV12-4 and TRBJ2-2; possibly TRBD2 for D (6 bases). The CDR3 is made up of 15 amino acids. Trimming stripped 5 bases from V and 4 bases from J, with 14 bases between. The CDR3 nucleotides are TGTGCCAGCAGTAGACAGTGGCGGGGCACCGGGGAGCTGTTTTTT. Protein: CASSRQWRGTGELFF.

The table lists this clonotype with many counts. The chain employs TRBV5-1 and TRBJ2-4; 7 bases are shared with TRBD1. The CDR3 has 16 residues. The trim removed 4 bases at V and 1 base at J, leaving 8 bases unmatched. Germline values: CDR1 SGHRS, CDR2 YFSETQ. DNA of the CDR3: TGCGCCAGCAGCATCGGGACAGAACCGGCCAAAAACATTCAGTACTTC. As protein: CASSIGTEPAKNIQYF.

In this sample, this clonotype turned up a few times. The gene calls are TRBV5-5 and TRBJ2-6, with D unresolved. CDR1 is SGHKS and CDR2 is YYEKEE in the germline V gene (reference sequence). CDR3 length: 17 residues. The ends were cut back, 1 base at V and 1 base at J, with 12 bases in the middle. Here the CDR3 DNA reads TGTGCCAGCAGCTTGTGGGGTTCGGTTTCTGGGGCCAACGTCCTGACTTTC. Amino acids: CASSLWGSVSGANVLTF. The full variable domain, completed using reference TRBV5-5 and TRBJ2-6, is DAGVTQSPTHLIKTRGQQVTLRCSPISGHKSVSWYQQVLGQGPQFIFQYYEKEERGRGNFPDRFSARQFPNYSSELNVNALLLGDSALYLCASSLWGSVSGANVLTFGAGSRLTVL.

This clonotype has more than one count but fewer than ten. V and J are TRBV7-6 and TRBJ2-2; a weak D match, TRBD2 (6 bases). Germline assignment: CDR1 SGHVS and CDR2 FNYEAQ. The ends were cut back, 5 bases at V and 7 bases at J, with 20 bases in the middle. The CDR3 extends over 16 amino acids. The CDR3 sequence is CASSQVGSGGDGELFF. CDR3 bases: TGTGCCAGCAGCCAAGTGGGTAGCGGTGGGGACGGGGAGCTGTTTTTT.

The chain couples TRBV5-5 to TRBJ2-5, with 9 nucleotides matching TRBD2. Germline CDR1 is SGHKS and CDR2 is YYEKEE (reference sequence). This CDR3 spans 15 amino acids. With V trimmed by 2 bases and J by 5 bases, 7 bases remained unmatched. CDR3 region: CASSFLAGVGETQYF. The CDR3 DNA reads as TGTGCCAGCAGCTTCTTAGCGGGAGTAGGGGAGACCCAGTACTTC.

This clonotype was seen many times. The gene calls are TRBV5-1 and TRBJ1-1; perhaps TRBD1 as D (5 bases). The CDR3 is made up of 13 amino acids. V gave up 0 bases and J gave up 5 bases, with 8 bases separating them. CDR1 and CDR2 from the germline V gene are SGHRS and YFSETQ. CDR3 in DNA: TGCGCCAGCAGCTTGGATGGGGGGACTGAAGCTTTCTTT. This encodes CASSLDGGTEAFF.

In this sample, this clonotype turned up many times. The chain uses TRBV20-1 and TRBJ1-1; no definite D call. CDR1 is DFQATT, CDR2 SNEGSKA, per germline (reference sequence). The V and J ends lost 2 bases and 1 base respectively, with 5 bases between them. This CDR3 comprises 12 residues. CDR3: CSARSGNTEAFF. CDR3 nucleotide sequence: TGCAGTGCTAGATCAGGGAACACTGAAGCTTTCTTT.

The chain employs TRBV11-2 and TRBJ2-1, with TRBD2 matching over 14 bases. CDR1 and CDR2 from the germline V gene are SGHAT and FQNNGV. Trimming at V came to 4 bases and at J to 10 bases, leaving 6 bases not matched to a gene. The CDR3 extends over 15 amino acids. This CDR3 is CASSSTSGGGGEQFF. The CDR3 DNA reads TGTGCCAGCAGCTCGACTAGCGGGGGGGGCGGCGAGCAGTTCTTC.

This clonotype was observed at least ten times. V and J are TRBV6-2 or TRBV6-3 and TRBJ2-3; 12 positions agree with TRBD1. Germline V gene lookup returns CDR1 MNHEY and CDR2 SVGEGT. The junction had 7 bases not matched to a gene; V was cut back by 7 bases and J by 5 bases. This CDR3 contains 15 residues. CDR3 sequence reads: CASTLGDRGLDTQYF. The CDR3 DNA is TGTGCCAGCACTCTAGGGGACAGGGGGCTAGATACGCAGTATTTT.

V usage is TRBV20-1 and J usage is TRBJ1-5; tentative D call: TRBD1 (5 bases). CDR1 and CDR2 from the germline V gene are DFQATT and SNEGSKA (reference sequence). Trimming pared 4 bases from V and 2 bases from J, leaving 9 bases between. The CDR3 covers 13 residues. CDR3 bases: TGCAGTGCTATGGGGGGTGGCAATCAGCCCCAGCATTTT. Its translation is CSAMGGGNQPQHF.

The sample holds a few counts of this clonotype. The genes are TRBV12-3 or TRBV12-4 and TRBJ2-1; 11 bases are shared with TRBD2. V dropped 6 bases and J dropped 8; count of bases not matched to a gene: 6. This CDR3 spans 14 amino acids. The CDR3 is CASRVAGGRYEQFF. The CDR3 coding sequence is TGTGCCAGCAGAGTAGCGGGGGGGCGCTATGAGCAGTTCTTC.

This clonotype has just a few counts. The chain has TRBV5-1 and TRBJ2-5, with 7 bases that match TRBD1. The length of the CDR3 is 15 residues. V gave up 0 bases and J gave up 5 bases; unmatched junction bases: 7. Germline V lookup: CDR1 SGHRS, CDR2 YFSETQ. CDR3 in DNA: TGCGCCAGCAGCTTGGAGGGCTTGACAGGGGAGACCCAGTACTTC. Residues: CASSLEGLTGETQYF. Together with reference TRBV5-1 and TRBJ2-5, the CDR3 gives the full variable domain: KAGVTQTPRYLIKTRGQQVTLSCSPISGHRSVSWYQQTPGQGLQFLFEYFSETQRNKGNFPGRFSGRQFSNSRSEMNVSTLELGDSALYLCASSLEGLTGETQYFGPGTRLLVL.

This clonotype has at least ten counts. The chain employs TRBV7-9 and TRBJ2-1; 7 bases map to TRBD2. Germline values: CDR1 SEHNR, CDR2 FQNEAQ (reference sequence). V lost 5 bases, J lost 0 bases, and 4 bases stayed unmatched. The CDR3 spans 15 residues. The CDR3: CASSPGGSSYNEQFF. The DNA of the CDR3 is TGTGCCAGCAGCCCGGGGGGTAGCTCCTACAATGAGCAGTTCTTC.

This rearrangement joins TRBV12-3 or TRBV12-4 to TRBJ1-2; maybe TRBD1 (5 bases). V was pared by 6 bases and J by 6 bases, with 17 bases between. This CDR3 spans 14 amino acids. For the CDR3, the DNA is TGTGCCAGCAGAAAAACAGGACTGGCCAATGGCTACACCTTC. Residues: CASRKTGLANGYTF.

The table lists this clonotype with many counts. The rearrangement uses TRBV5-1 and TRBJ1-3; D call uncertain. This CDR3 has 14 residues. Germline V gene sequence: CDR1 SGHRS, CDR2 YFSETQ. Trimming left V 1 base short and J 4 bases short, with 9 bases between. CDR3 sequence: CASSLFSSGNTIYF. The DNA for the CDR3 is TGCGCCAGCAGCTTGTTCTCTTCCGGAAACACCATATATTTT. The variable domain in full, completed from reference TRBV5-1 and TRBJ1-3, reads KAGVTQTPRYLIKTRGQQVTLSCSPISGHRSVSWYQQTPGQGLQFLFEYFSETQRNKGNFPGRFSGRQFSNSRSEMNVSTLELGDSALYLCASSLFSSGNTIYFGEGSWLTVV.

V is TRBV7-8 and J is TRBJ1-1; 8 bases match TRBD1. Germline-derived CDR1 and CDR2 are SGHVS and FQNEAQ. This CDR3 is 18 amino acids long. The J segment lost 0 bases and the V segment lost 4 bases, leaving 13 bases of the junction unmatched. CDR3 amino acids: CASSSPRGQGALNTEAFF. In DNA form, the CDR3 reads TGTGCCAGCAGCTCCCCGCGAGGGCAGGGGGCTCTGAACACTGAAGCTTTCTTT.

This clonotype was observed many times. The chain uses TRBV5-1 and TRBJ2-1; 10 positions match TRBD2. CDR1 SGHRS and CDR2 YFSETQ come from the germline V gene. There are 15 residues in the CDR3. V dropped 0 bases and J dropped 7; count of bases not matched to a gene: 4. The CDR3 DNA reads TGCGCCAGCAGCTTGGCCGGACTAGCGGCAAATGAGCAGTTCTTC. Encoded protein: CASSLAGLAANEQFF.

This clonotype was detected ten times or more. The genes are TRBV12-3 or TRBV12-4 and TRBJ2-2; no definite D call. The germline V and J ends were trimmed by 6 bases and 5 bases, with 10 bases remaining between them. CDR3 length: 13 residues. In nucleotides, the CDR3 is TGTGCCAGCAGCTTACCTCCTACCGGGGAGCTGTTTTTT. Translation gives CASSLPPTGELFF.